The clone carrying this T cell receptor beta chain appeared a few times. This sample stems from a study of blood T cell repertoires in COVID-19. Study overall: Specimens from acute and convalescent COVID-19 originated in the United States, Italy and Spain. Sample material is recorded as cDNA or gDNA derived from T cells, B-cell-depleted T cells, or PBMCs.

Germline V gives CDR1 SGHNT, CDR2 YENEEA. The CDR3 contains 15 residues. J gave up 7 bases and V 5 bases, and 13 bases lay outside the gene matches. In the study's own analysis: Quantification of nucleated cells was approximated via reference gene primer amplification. Libraries were prepared by immunoSEQ multiplex PCR; TCRdb keeps only in-frame clonotypes and omits some of them. Clone size and the V and J calls come from that table; the DNA yielded D and trimming. The sample has under 250,000 clones, over 80% seen once; the top ten hold more than 6%. The source is a woman aged 55-70 years with active or convalescent COVID-19. The chain joins TRBV11-3 to TRBJ1-2; 7 bases align to TRBD1. Sequencing was carried out using peripheral blood. CDR3 sequence (DNA): TGTGCCAGCAGCGCAAGCCGACAGGGCCCCTCTGGCTACACCTTC. Translating it yields CASSASRQGPSGYTF.